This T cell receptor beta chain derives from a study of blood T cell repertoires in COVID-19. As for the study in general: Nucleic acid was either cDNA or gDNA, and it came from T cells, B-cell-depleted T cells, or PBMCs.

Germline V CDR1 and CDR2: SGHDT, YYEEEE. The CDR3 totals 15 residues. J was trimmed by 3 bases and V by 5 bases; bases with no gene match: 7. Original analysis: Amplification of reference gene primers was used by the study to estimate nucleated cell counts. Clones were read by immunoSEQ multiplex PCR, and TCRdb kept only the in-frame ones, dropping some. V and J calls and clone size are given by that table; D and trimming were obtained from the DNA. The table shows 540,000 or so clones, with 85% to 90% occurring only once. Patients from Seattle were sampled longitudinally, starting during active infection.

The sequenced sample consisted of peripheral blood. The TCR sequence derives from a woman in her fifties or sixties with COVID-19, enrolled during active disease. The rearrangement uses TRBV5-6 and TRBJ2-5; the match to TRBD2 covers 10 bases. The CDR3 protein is CASRSGLADKETQYF. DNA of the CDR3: TGTGCCAGCAGATCCGGACTAGCGGATAAAGAGACCCAGTACTTC.